The 8 T cell receptor beta chains below were found in one sample sequenced in a study of CD8+CD57+ T cells in acquired aplastic anemia (dated by TCRdb to the late 2010s). Flow cytometry had shown CD8+CD57+ cell expansion in the patients selected for sequencing. The data were produced on an Illumina HiSeq 2000. Genomic DNA was used as template for profiling of TCR beta VDJ combinations and CDR3 sequences. In TCRdb, the public reads were trimmed at Q25 with fastp and aligned with MiXCR, with productive beta chains retained. CDR3 protein sequences are deduplicated, and each keeps its most common genes and DNA. The sample contains about 470,000 distinct CDR3 sequences, about a third of them found a single time. Around 0.82% of the sample rests with the top ten. The sample consisted of sorted CD4+, CD8+, or CD8+CD57+ T cells (not recorded which) from PBMCs. The receptors here all came from a human donor with aplastic anemia.

The chain employs TRBV29-1 and TRBJ2-7, with TRBD1 as a possible D gene (5 bases). Germline CDR1 reads SQVTM; CDR2 reads ANQGSEA. V was clipped by 8 bases and J by 2 bases, with 16 bases between them. CDR3 length: 13 residues. The DNA for the CDR3 is TGCAGCAGTTACTCCACAGGTACCTACGAGCAGTACTTC. Translation gives CSSYSTGTYEQYF.

The V gene is TRBV9, the J gene TRBJ2-3; TRBD1 might be the D (6 bases). Trimming stripped 4 bases from V and 0 bases from J, with 9 bases between. This CDR3 contains 14 residues. CDR1 and CDR2 from the germline V gene are SGDLS and YYNGEE. The CDR3 protein is CASSLDSSTDTQYF. The CDR3, as DNA: TGTGCCAGCAGCCTGGACAGTAGCACAGATACGCAGTATTTT.

This clonotype was seen many times. V and J are TRBV12-3 or TRBV12-4 and TRBJ1-6; perhaps TRBD1 as D (5 bases). V was pared by 2 bases and J by 9 bases, with 14 bases between. The length of the CDR3 is 15 residues. CDR3 in amino acids: CASSLLGRWISPLHF. CDR3 bases: TGTGCCAGCAGTTTACTGGGGCGGTGGATTTCACCCCTCCACTTT.

The V call is TRBV15, the J call TRBJ1-2; 7 nucleotides match TRBD1. The CDR3 has 14 residues. The ends lost 1 base at V and 6 bases at J; junction bases unmatched: 5. Germline assignment: CDR1 LNHNV and CDR2 YYDKDF (reference sequence). CDR3: CATSRVSTGNGYTF. The CDR3, as DNA: TGTGCCACCAGCAGAGTATCGACAGGGAATGGCTACACCTTC.

This clonotype showed up just a few times. V gene TRBV7-3 combines with J gene TRBJ2-3; D gene uncertain. V was trimmed by 2 bases and J by 0 bases, leaving 9 bases between them. The CDR3 is 15 amino acids. Germline-derived CDR1 and CDR2 are SGHTA and FQGTGA. CDR3 loop: CASSLGAHSTDTQYF. In nucleotides, the CDR3 is TGTGCCAGCAGCTTAGGCGCCCATAGCACAGATACGCAGTATTTT.

This clonotype came up a few times. A read error may be the cause here, since a much bigger clone is one base away. The chain employs TRBV5-4 and TRBJ1-6; 10 bases fit TRBD1. The V gene end was trimmed by 4 bases and the J gene end by 6 bases; junction bases not matched to a gene: 4. There are 15 residues in the CDR3. Germline CDR1 reads SGHNT; CDR2 reads YYREEE (reference sequence). The CDR3 region is CASSRGDRGNSPLHF. CDR3 bases: TGTGCCAGCAGCCGGGGGGACAGGGGTAATTCACCCCTCCACTTT.

The rearrangement uses TRBV20-1 and TRBJ2-4; D remains ambiguous. CDR3 size: 13 residues. V was pared by 2 bases and J by 0 bases, with 5 bases between. The germline CDR1 and CDR2 sequences are DFQATT and SNEGSKA (reference sequence). The CDR3 DNA follows: TGCAGTGCTAGACCGGTAGCCAAAAACATTCAGTACTTC. This sequence encodes CSARPVAKNIQYF.

The chain employs TRBV2 and TRBJ1-2, with 9 positions matching TRBD1. Germline-derived CDR1 and CDR2 are SNHLY and FYNNEI. This CDR3 spans 12 amino acids. The DNA of the CDR3 is TGTACGTCGGGACAGGGTTGCTATGGCTACACCTTC. It codes for CTSGQGCYGYTF.